This T cell receptor beta chain comes out of a study of TIL therapy for anti-PD-1-resistant metastatic lung cancer. In the study overall: Progressing patients received lymphodepletion, expanded TIL infusion and IL-2. Half of patients were current or former smokers.

Sequencing used immunoSEQ v3. Assay used: immunoSEQ multiplex PCR; TCRdb lists only in-frame clones, some missing. The profile shows 55,000 to 65,000 clones, roughly two thirds of them singletons. The time point here: pre-treatment sample, taken before nivolumab and TIL therapy. The CDR3 runs 15 residues. The V segment lost 3 bases and the J segment 6 bases; nucleotides outside the gene matches: 5. CDR1 SNHLY and CDR2 FYNNEI come from the germline V gene. The chain recombines TRBV2 with TRBJ2-5, with TRBD2 matching over 12 bases. The sample here was blood, taken at baseline. This sequence was found in a person aged 25-85 years with non-small cell lung cancer. In DNA form, the CDR3 reads TGTGCCAGCAGTGACTTACTAGCGGGGGGCCAGACCCAGTACTTC. Its translation is CASSDLLAGGQTQYF.